What follows are 32 T cell receptor beta chains derived from one specimen sequenced in a study of cytomegalovirus exposure and HLA in healthy donors. TCRdb keeps only in-frame clones here, not all; method: immunoSEQ multiplex PCR. The sample has around 99,000 clones; 88% are singletons. The sequencing sample was made of PBMCs. The receptors were sampled from a woman younger than 30 in good health and CMV-seronegative.

The chain joins TRBV28 to TRBJ1-2; 9 bases align to TRBD1. The CDR3 runs to 17 residues. CDR1 is MDHEN and CDR2 is SYDVKM in the germline V gene. V lost 5 bases, J lost 4 bases, and 14 bases stayed unmatched. In nucleotides, the CDR3 is TGTGCCAGCAGTCCCCCGGGGGGACAGGGCAACGTCTATGGCTACACCTTC. This codes for CASSPPGGQGNVYGYTF.

CDR3 amino acids: CASTGLGVDQETQYF. CDR3 in DNA: TGTGCCAGCACTGGACTAGGGGTTGATCAAGAGACCCAGTACTTC. The J gene is TRBJ2-5, the V gene TRBV28; 7 nucleotides match TRBD2. CDR3 size: 15 residues. The germline V gene encodes CDR1 MDHEN and CDR2 SYDVKM. V gave up 7 bases and J gave up 2 bases; unmatched junction bases: 10.

This rearrangement joins TRBV11-2 to TRBJ2-3, with 7 positions matching TRBD2. Germline CDR1 SGHAT, CDR2 FQNNGV. CDR3 length: 16 amino acids. V shed 4 bases and J 0 bases; nucleotides not matched to a gene: 7. The CDR3 here is CASSSLGGGSTDTQYF. The DNA of the CDR3 is TGTGCCAGCAGCTCCCTAGGCGGGGGAAGCACAGATACGCAGTATTTT.

This chain links TRBV18 with TRBJ1-4; tentatively, D is TRBD1 (6 bases). The CDR3 spans 20 residues. Germline lookup yields CDR1 KGHSH and CDR2 LQKENI. Trimming cost V 2 bases and J 8 bases, with 30 bases left between them. CDR3 DNA: TGTGCCAGCTCACCAAACCTAAGGGGGGGCGATACCCCTCGGAGGGAAAAACTGTTTTTT. It encodes CASSPNLRGGDTPRREKLFF.

This clone was seen once. The chain joins TRBV27 to TRBJ2-7; 7 bases are shared with TRBD2. J lost 5 bases, V lost 6 bases, and 16 bases had no gene match. CDR1 is MNHEY, CDR2 SMNVEV, per germline (reference sequence). The CDR3 has 16 residues. In DNA, the CDR3 is TGTGCCAGCAGATTAGGCCGCTGGGGGGGTTGGGACGAGCAGTACTTC. It yields the protein CASRLGRWGGWDEQYF.

The rearrangement joins TRBV11-1 to TRBJ2-7; 9 nucleotides align to TRBD2. V dropped 3 bases and J dropped 2; count of bases not matched to a gene: 11. The CDR3 is made up of 17 amino acids. Germline assignment: CDR1 SGHAT and CDR2 FQDESV (reference sequence). DNA of the CDR3: TGTGCCAGCAGCTTCGGCCCCGTCGCTAGCGGGACCTACGAGCAGTACTTC. This translates into CASSFGPVASGTYEQYF.

V gene TRBV19 combines with J gene TRBJ2-1; a weak D match, TRBD1 (6 bases). Between the trimmed V and J ends, which lost 5 bases and 7 bases, there was a span of 15 bases. This CDR3 comprises 14 residues. CDR1 is LNHDA, CDR2 SQIVND, per germline (reference sequence). The CDR3 DNA follows: TGTGCCAGTAGTTATAGGGGGACGCTAAATGAGCAGTTCTTC. This sequence encodes CASSYRGTLNEQFF.

The rearrangement joins TRBV5-1 to TRBJ1-1; 12 nucleotides line up with TRBD1. The ends lost 7 bases at V and 1 base at J; junction bases unmatched: 8. The CDR3 totals 16 residues. Germline loops: CDR1 SGHRS, CDR2 YFSETQ. The CDR3 nucleotides are TGCGCCAGCCTCCCGGGACAGGGGGCGCCGAACACTGAAGCTTTCTTT. This encodes CASLPGQGAPNTEAFF.

This clone was seen only once. The chain joins TRBV6-5 to TRBJ1-2; 7 positions match TRBD1. V was clipped by 0 bases and J by 8 bases; unmatched bases: 6. The CDR3 consists of 14 residues. Germline V gives CDR1 MNHEY, CDR2 SVGAGI. The CDR3 sequence is CASSYSRQGGGYTF. CDR3 coding DNA: TGTGCCAGCAGTTACTCGAGACAGGGAGGCGGCTACACCTTC.

The rearrangement joins TRBV4-2 to TRBJ2-7; the D gene is possibly TRBD2 (7 bases). The V end lost 0 bases, the J end lost 3 bases, and 12 bases lay between the germline ends. CDR3 length equals 15 residues. Germline assignment: CDR1 LGHNA and CDR2 YNFKEQ. The CDR3 DNA reads TGTGCCAGCAGCCAAGACGGGGGGCGTGACTACGAGCAGTACTTC. Translated: CASSQDGGRDYEQYF.

The chain links TRBV13 to TRBJ2-2; TRBD1 might be the D (5 bases). Trimming left V 0 bases short and J 0 bases short, with 5 bases between. Germline CDR1 is PRHDT and CDR2 is FYEKMQ (reference sequence). The length of the CDR3 is 15 residues. For the CDR3, the DNA is TGTGCCAGCAGCTTAGGCAGGGCGAACACCGGGGAGCTGTTTTTT. This encodes CASSLGRANTGELFF. The whole variable domain, filled in from reference TRBV13 and TRBJ2-2, reads AAGVIQSPRHLIKEKRETATLKCYPIPRHDTVYWYQQGPGQDPQFLISFYEKMQSDKGSIPDRFSAQQFSDYHSELNMSSLELGDSALYFCASSLGRANTGELFFGEGSRLTVL.

This clone was seen once. This chain connects TRBV6-4 to TRBJ1-1; 8 bases are shared with TRBD1. From germline, CDR1 is MRHNA and CDR2 SNTAGT. CDR3 size: 14 residues. J lost 3 bases, V lost 7 bases, and 7 bases had no gene match. The DNA of the CDR3 is TGTGCCAGCAAGCAGGGGGCCTATTACACTGAAGCTTTCTTT. Its translation: CASKQGAYYTEAFF.

The chain carries TRBV28 and TRBJ2-7; 7 positions match TRBD1. CDR1 and CDR2 from the germline V gene are MDHEN and SYDVKM. The ends lost 6 bases at V and 5 bases at J; junction bases unmatched: 7. The CDR3 sequence is 13 residues long. CDR3 region: CASRPDRAHEQYF. CDR3 nucleotides: TGTGCCAGCAGACCTGACAGGGCCCACGAGCAGTACTTC.

This clone has a handful of counts. The chain employs TRBV5-1 and TRBJ1-1; D may be TRBD1 (6 bases). Germline values: CDR1 SGHRS, CDR2 YFSETQ. The CDR3 covers 15 residues. V lost 3 bases, J lost 0 bases, and 12 bases lay in between. CDR3 in DNA: TGCGCCAGCAGCTCTGTACAGGGTGTGAACACTGAAGCTTTCTTT. Residues: CASSSVQGVNTEAFF.

The chain combines TRBV30 with TRBJ2-2, with D perhaps TRBD1 (6 bases). Trimming removed 0 bases at V and 4 bases at J, with 18 bases between. The CDR3 is 17 amino acids. CDR1 is GTSNPN, CDR2 SVGIG, per germline (reference sequence). CDR3 amino acids: CAWSVTRGSLRTGELFF. The DNA of the CDR3 is TGTGCCTGGAGTGTTACCAGGGGAAGTCTTCGCACCGGGGAGCTGTTTTTT.

V usage is TRBV5-6 and J usage is TRBJ1-4; no clear D. This CDR3 is built from 11 residues. Germline values: CDR1 SGHDT, CDR2 YYEEEE. V shed 4 bases and J shed 5 bases, with 3 bases lying between them. The DNA of the CDR3 is TGTGCCAGCAGCATAAATGAAAAACTGTTTTTT. The encoded protein is CASSINEKLFF.

This clone came up once. The DNA of the CDR3 is TGTGCCAGCAGCCCGACCACAGGGGAACAGCCCCAGCATTTT. Translation: CASSPTTGEQPQHF. The chain carries TRBV11-2 and TRBJ1-5; TRBD1 aligns across 7 bases. After removal of 5 bases from V and 7 bases from J, the junction contained 8 bases not matched to a gene. Germline CDR1 reads SGHAT; CDR2 reads FQNNGV. This CDR3 is built from 14 residues.

The chain employs TRBV2 and TRBJ2-7; TRBD1 is a possible D gene (5 bases). The germline V gene has CDR1 SNHLY and CDR2 FYNNEI. The CDR3 runs to 14 residues. The ends were cut back, 5 bases at V and 2 bases at J, with 13 bases in the middle. The CDR3 sequence is CASSPPDRAYEQYF. CDR3 nucleotide sequence: TGTGCCAGCAGTCCCCCCGACAGAGCCTACGAGCAGTACTTC.

This chain connects TRBV5-1 to TRBJ1-6; D might be TRBD1 (5 bases). V was clipped by 4 bases and J by 7 bases, with 9 bases between them. This CDR3 comprises 13 residues. Looked up from germline, CDR1 is SGHRS and CDR2 is YFSETQ. The CDR3 sequence: CASSGGGNSPLHF. The DNA for the CDR3 is TGCGCCAGCAGCGGGGGGGGAAATTCACCCCTCCACTTT.

The chain employs TRBV18 and TRBJ2-1; 7 bases agree with TRBD1. The length of the CDR3 is 16 residues. CDR1 and CDR2 from the germline V gene are KGHSH and LQKENI. Unmatched junction bases numbered 9, after V lost 2 bases and J lost 5 bases. The CDR3 DNA follows: TGTGCCAGCTCACCATTGAAGGGGGCGACCAACAATGAGCAGTTCTTC. Translating gives CASSPLKGATNNEQFF.

The chain carries TRBV28 and TRBJ2-7; maybe TRBD1 (6 bases). V dropped 5 bases and J dropped 4 bases, with 18 bases sitting between them. The CDR3 sequence is 15 residues long. Looked up from germline, CDR1 is MDHEN and CDR2 is SYDVKM. CDR3 region: CASSPPQGMVYEQYF. CDR3 in DNA: TGTGCCAGCAGTCCGCCACAGGGAATGGTATACGAGCAGTACTTC. The complete variable domain, with remaining parts taken from reference TRBV28 and TRBJ2-7, reads DVKVTQSSRYLVKRTGEKVFLECVQDMDHENMFWYRQDPGLGLRLIYFSYDVKMKEKGDIPEGYSVSREKKERFSLILESASTNQTSMYLCASSPPQGMVYEQYFGPGTRLTVT.

This clone showed up just once. V usage is TRBV2 and J usage is TRBJ2-3; 11 bases fit TRBD2. The CDR3 runs 15 residues. CDR1 and CDR2 (germline): SNHLY, FYNNEI. V lost 9 bases and J lost 1; bases outside the gene matches: 6. The CDR3 sequence is CASSGTSGRTDTQYF. The CDR3 DNA is TGTGCCAGTTCCGGGACTAGCGGTCGCACAGATACGCAGTATTTT.

This clone was counted a single time. The CDR3 bases are TGCGCCAGCAGTTCCGGCTACGAGCAGTACTTC. Its translation is CASSSGYEQYF. The V gene is TRBV5-1, the J gene TRBJ2-7; D is unresolved. This CDR3 contains 11 residues. V was pared by 5 bases and J by 3 bases, with 6 bases between. The germline gives CDR1 SGHRS, CDR2 YFSETQ.

The chain has TRBV5-1 and TRBJ1-2, with unresolved D. Germline lookup yields CDR1 SGHRS and CDR2 YFSETQ. The CDR3 sequence is 14 residues long. Trimming pared 1 base from V and 8 bases from J, leaving 15 bases between. The CDR3 nucleotides read TGCGCCAGCAGCTTGATGGAGAAGTCGGGGGGCTACACCTTC. Amino acid sequence: CASSLMEKSGGYTF.

The chain has TRBV28 and TRBJ1-5; 7 bases fit TRBD1. CDR3 length: 16 amino acids. CDR1 and CDR2 from the germline V gene are MDHEN and SYDVKM. The trim removed 3 bases at V and 3 bases at J, leaving 8 bases unmatched. CDR3 sequence: CASSFRLTGDNQPQHF. CDR3 coding DNA: TGTGCCAGCAGTTTTCGCCTAACAGGGGACAATCAGCCCCAGCATTTT. The full variable domain, rest sourced from reference TRBV28 and TRBJ1-5, is DVKVTQSSRYLVKRTGEKVFLECVQDMDHENMFWYRQDPGLGLRLIYFSYDVKMKEKGDIPEGYSVSREKKERFSLILESASTNQTSMYLCASSFRLTGDNQPQHFGDGTRLSIL.

This chain joins TRBV28 and TRBJ2-3, with D tentatively TRBD1 (6 bases). The CDR3 loop spans 14 amino acids. The V end lost 6 bases, the J end lost 5 bases, and 15 bases lay between the germline ends. Germline V lookup: CDR1 MDHEN, CDR2 SYDVKM. In nucleotides, the CDR3 is TGTGCCAGCAGATCACAGGGTCGGGGAGATACGCAGTATTTT. It codes for CASRSQGRGDTQYF.

The chain carries TRBV7-3 and TRBJ1-1, with D perhaps TRBD1 (6 bases). Trimming took off 4 bases at V and 5 bases at J, with 11 bases between the two ends. The CDR3 consists of 13 residues. In germline, CDR1 is SGHTA, CDR2 FQGTGA. The CDR3 sequence is CASSSQGRTEAFF. CDR3 coding DNA: TGTGCCAGCAGCTCACAGGGAAGAACTGAAGCTTTCTTT. The full variable domain, in which reference TRBV7-3 and TRBJ1-1 provide the parts outside the CDR3, is GAGVSQTPSNKVTEKGKYVELRCDPISGHTALYWYRQSLGQGPEFLIYFQGTGAADDSGLPNDRFFAVRPEGSVSTLKIQRTERGDSAVYLCASSSQGRTEAFFGQGTRLTVV.

This CDR3 reads CASSLGRGQGAPYEQYF. The CDR3 DNA is TGTGCCAGCAGCTTAGGGAGGGGACAGGGAGCCCCCTACGAGCAGTACTTC. The V call is TRBV7-9, the J call TRBJ2-7; TRBD1 aligns across 9 bases. Germline V gene sequence: CDR1 SEHNR, CDR2 FQNEAQ (reference sequence). The J segment lost 2 bases and the V segment lost 1 base, leaving 9 bases of the junction unmatched. The CDR3 consists of 17 residues.

The CDR3: CAISDSGAGANVLTF. The CDR3 DNA reads as TGTGCCATCAGTGATTCCGGGGCTGGGGCCAACGTCCTGACTTTC. V usage is TRBV10-3 and J usage is TRBJ2-6; D possibly corresponds to TRBD2 (5 bases). The ends were cut back, 3 bases at V and 2 bases at J, with 8 bases in the middle. This CDR3 spans 15 amino acids. The germline V gene has CDR1 ENHRY and CDR2 SYGVKD.

The gene calls are TRBV28 and TRBJ1-1, with TRBD1 as a possible D gene (6 bases). The V end was cut by 2 bases, the J end by 0 bases, with 10 bases between. Germline assignment: CDR1 MDHEN and CDR2 SYDVKM. The CDR3 consists of 15 residues. The CDR3 protein is CASSLGGRLNTEAFF. CDR3 DNA: TGTGCCAGCAGTTTAGGGGGCAGGCTGAACACTGAAGCTTTCTTT.

The rearrangement uses TRBV5-1 and TRBJ1-1, with 8 bases fitting TRBD1. Germline V gene data show CDR1 as SGHRS and CDR2 as YFSETQ. The ends lost 6 bases at V and 1 base at J; junction bases unmatched: 5. The CDR3 covers 14 residues. The CDR3: CASTPGTGNTEAFF. CDR3 DNA: TGCGCCAGCACCCCTGGGACAGGGAACACTGAAGCTTTCTTT.

The V and J genes are TRBV7-2 and TRBJ2-3; D possibly corresponds to TRBD2 (5 bases). V dropped 1 base and J dropped 4 bases, with 9 bases sitting between them. CDR1 and CDR2 (germline): SGHTA, FQGNSA. The CDR3 covers 14 residues. The CDR3 DNA reads as TGTGCCAGCAGCTTAGGCCTAGCTCCAGATACGCAGTATTTT. It translates to CASSLGLAPDTQYF. Using reference TRBV7-2 and TRBJ2-3 for the parts outside the CDR3, the full variable domain is GAGVSQSPSNKVTEKGKDVELRCDPISGHTALYWYRQSLGQGLEFLIYFQGNSAPDKSGLPSDRFSAERTGGSVSTLTIQRTQQEDSAVYLCASSLGLAPDTQYFGPGTRLTVL.